This section outlines one T cell receptor beta chain sequence together with its context. The sample is drawn from a study of blood T cell repertoires in COVID-19. Original methodology: Amplified reference gene primers provided the basis for estimating nucleated cell counts. Some clones are missing from TCRdb's copy, which holds only in-frame ones; the method was immunoSEQ multiplex PCR. The DNA was the basis for D and trimming; V, J and clone size are from that table. Of about 89,000 clones in the sample, about 83% were seen once. V shed 5 bases, J shed 6 bases, and the junction held 8 bases outside the gene matches. The CDR3 runs to 14 residues. CDR1 and CDR2 (germline): MNHEY, SVGAGI. Seattle's enrolled individuals joined amid active infection and were then monitored longitudinally.

Specimen: peripheral blood. This clonotype originated in a man aged 65-85 years with COVID-19, enrolled during active disease. The chain combines TRBV6-5 with TRBJ1-2; 8 bases fit TRBD1. The CDR3 sequence is CASSTQGGRNGYTF. The CDR3 nucleotides are TGTGCCAGCAGTACACAGGGGGGAAGGAATGGCTACACCTTC.